Below, 13 T cell receptor beta chains from the same sample are listed, as sequenced in a study of radiotherapy plus CTLA-4 blockade in lung cancer. Clones were read by immunoSEQ multiplex PCR, and TCRdb kept only the in-frame ones, dropping some. The sample lists about 80,000 clones, roughly 80% occurring once. This sample comprised peripheral blood, obtained from a patient treated with radiotherapy plus ipilimumab. These receptors were obtained from a human donor with non-small cell lung cancer who had stable disease on radiotherapy plus ipilimumab.

The chain employs TRBV7-2 and TRBJ1-1, with D possibly matching TRBD1 (6 bases). V was pared by 2 bases and J by 4 bases, with 8 bases between. CDR1 is SGHTA, CDR2 FQGNSA, per germline. The CDR3 runs 13 residues. This CDR3 reads CASSLKGGTEAFF. CDR3 DNA: TGTGCCAGCAGCTTAAAGGGGGGCACTGAAGCTTTCTTT.

The chain carries TRBV6-1 and TRBJ2-1, with 7 bases matching TRBD1. There are 13 residues in the CDR3. The ends lost 4 bases at V and 6 bases at J; junction bases unmatched: 3. Germline CDR1 reads MNHNS; CDR2 reads SASEGT. This CDR3 reads CASSGQGANEQFF. The CDR3 DNA follows: TGTGCCAGCAGTGGACAGGGAGCCAATGAGCAGTTCTTC.

CDR3 amino acids: CASSRQGSSNSPLHF. The CDR3 DNA reads TGTGCCAGCAGCCGCCAGGGGAGTTCAAATTCACCCCTCCACTTT. The chain combines TRBV21-1 with TRBJ1-6; the DNA was not used to check the table's D call, TRBD1. TRBV21-1 is a listed pseudogene. This CDR3 has 15 residues.

This sequence joins TRBV10-2 and TRBJ1-4; possibly TRBD1 for D (6 bases). Trimming cost V 1 base and J 3 bases, with 6 bases left between them. The germline V gene has CDR1 WSHSY and CDR2 SAAADI. CDR3 size: 14 residues. The DNA for the CDR3 is TGCGCCAGCAGTGAGTGGGGGCCTAATGAAAAACTGTTTTTT. Translating gives CASSEWGPNEKLFF.

This chain uses TRBV18 with TRBJ2-3, with TRBD1 matching over 10 bases. Germline values: CDR1 KGHSH, CDR2 LQKENI. This CDR3 has 18 amino acids. The trim removed 3 bases at V and 2 bases at J, leaving 11 bases unmatched. The chain's CDR3 is CASSPRAVGTGVTDTQYF. The CDR3, as DNA: TGTGCCAGCTCACCCCGGGCGGTCGGGACAGGGGTCACAGATACGCAGTATTTT. Full variable domain (outside the CDR3, taken from reference TRBV18 and TRBJ2-3): NAGVMQNPRHLVRRRGQEARLRCSPMKGHSHVYWYRQLPEEGLKFMVYLQKENIIDESGMPKERFSAEFPKEGPSILRIQQVVRGDSAAYFCASSPRAVGTGVTDTQYFGPGTRLTVL.

This chain links TRBV6-5 with TRBJ1-4; D is possibly TRBD1 (6 bases). Germline-derived CDR1 and CDR2 are MNHEY and SVGAGI. V shed 5 bases and J shed 5 bases, with 12 bases lying between them. CDR3 length equals 14 residues. The DNA for the CDR3 is TGTGCCAGCAGTCCGACCGACAGGAATGAAAAACTGTTTTTT. Its protein product is CASSPTDRNEKLFF.

V is TRBV7-9 and J is TRBJ1-1, with D hard to call. Germline V gene data show CDR1 as SEHNR and CDR2 as FQNEAQ (reference sequence). V lost 1 base, J lost 5 bases, and 8 bases lay in between. The CDR3 is 13 amino acids. The CDR3 reads CASSLGAPTEAFF. CDR3 DNA: TGTGCCAGCAGCTTAGGGGCCCCGACTGAAGCTTTCTTT.

The chain couples TRBV7-3 to TRBJ2-2; 8 nucleotides match TRBD2. With 4 bases clipped from V and 4 bases from J, the junction kept 5 bases outside the gene matches. Germline V CDR1 and CDR2: SGHTA, FQGTGA. CDR3 size: 15 residues. CDR3 DNA: TGTGCCAGCAGCTATCGCGGGGGGTTCACCGGGGAGCTGTTTTTT. It specifies CASSYRGGFTGELFF. Variable domain in full (rest from reference TRBV7-3 and TRBJ2-2): GAGVSQTPSNKVTEKGKYVELRCDPISGHTALYWYRQSLGQGPEFLIYFQGTGAADDSGLPNDRFFAVRPEGSVSTLKIQRTERGDSAVYLCASSYRGGFTGELFFGEGSRLTVL.

The rearrangement joins TRBV28 to TRBJ2-7; 8 bases match TRBD1. The trim removed 5 bases at V and 0 bases at J, leaving 3 bases unmatched. The CDR3 sequence is 14 residues long. Germline V gene data show CDR1 as MDHEN and CDR2 as SYDVKM. The CDR3 here is CASSATGGSYEQYF. CDR3 in DNA: TGTGCCAGCAGTGCCACAGGGGGCTCCTACGAGCAGTACTTC.

This chain connects TRBV5-4 to TRBJ2-5, with TRBD2 as a possible D gene (6 bases). Germline V CDR1 and CDR2: SGHNT, YYREEE (reference sequence). This CDR3 region has 14 residues. Deletions cut 5 bases from V and 5 bases from J, with 16 bases between. The CDR3: CASRPMRGVETQYF. Here the CDR3 DNA reads TGTGCCAGCAGGCCCATGCGGGGTGTGGAGACCCAGTACTTC.

This chain connects TRBV6-6 to TRBJ1-5; 9 nucleotides align to TRBD1. The germline gives CDR1 MNHNY, CDR2 SVGAGI (reference sequence). CDR3 size: 16 residues. V trimming: 7 bases; J trimming: 5 bases; junction bases outside the gene matches: 12. CDR3 in amino acids: CASTTEGQGIYQPQHF. The CDR3 DNA follows: TGTGCCAGCACCACAGAAGGACAGGGGATTTATCAGCCCCAGCATTTT.

V is TRBV27 and J is TRBJ2-5, with D possibly matching TRBD2 (6 bases). The CDR3 totals 15 residues. Germline-derived CDR1 and CDR2 are MNHEY and SMNVEV (reference sequence). V dropped 3 bases and J dropped 2 bases, with 13 bases sitting between them. CDR3 in amino acids: CASSLKGLPQETQYF. The CDR3, as DNA: TGTGCCAGCAGTTTGAAGGGACTCCCACAAGAGACCCAGTACTTC.

This clone was found a few times. The J gene is TRBJ2-3, the V gene TRBV7-9, with 13 positions matching TRBD2. The junction had 5 bases not matched to a gene; V was cut back by 4 bases and J by 1 base. Germline CDR1 is SEHNR and CDR2 is FQNEAQ (reference sequence). The CDR3 covers 17 residues. The DNA of the CDR3 is TGTGCCAGCAGCTCCCCCGGACTAGCGGGGGGCACAGATACGCAGTATTTT. Encoded protein: CASSSPGLAGGTDTQYF.